The 30 T cell receptor beta chains in this list originate from one sample, sequenced in a study of regulatory dendritic cells for organ transplantation. TCRdb's table, derived via immunoSEQ multiplex PCR, lists solely in-frame clones and lacks some. This table has 25,000 to 35,000 clones, around 80% appearing once. The specimen sequenced was naive CD4+ T cells from blood. Described subset: CD45RA+ naive T cells. The receptors stem from a human donor in good health.

As regards this clone: An end of the junction differs from the germline gene, which may be a read error. CDR3 nucleotides: TGTGCCAGCAGCGAAGGGGAGGGGGGCACAGATACGCAGTATTTT. It codes for CASSEGEGGTDTQYF. The V and J genes are TRBV2 and TRBJ2-3, with D perhaps TRBD2 (7 bases). The CDR3 sequence is 15 residues long. Germline values: CDR1 SNHLY, CDR2 FYNNEI.

The genes are TRBV10-2 and TRBJ2-2; TRBD1 is a possible D gene (5 bases). This CDR3 spans 17 amino acids. The V and J ends lost 10 bases and 1 base respectively, with 22 bases between them. CDR1 WSHSY and CDR2 SAAADI come from the germline V gene. The CDR3 spells CATTGILDWKNTGELFF. CDR3 nucleotides: TGCGCCACCACAGGAATTCTCGATTGGAAGAACACCGGGGAGCTGTTTTTT.

The chain couples TRBV6-1 to TRBJ2-4; 7 bases align to TRBD1. CDR3 size: 16 residues. In germline, CDR1 is MNHNS, CDR2 SASEGT. Unmatched junction bases numbered 5, after V lost 3 bases and J lost 0 bases. The CDR3 DNA reads as TGTGCCAGCAGTGAGACAGGGCCACTAGCCAAAAACATTCAGTACTTC. Its translation is CASSETGPLAKNIQYF.

The chain uses TRBV4-1 and TRBJ2-7, with 8 bases lining up with TRBD1. Per germline, CDR1 MGHRA and CDR2 YSYEKL. The CDR3 is 15 amino acids. V lost 4 bases to trimming and J lost 4 bases; unmatched junction nucleotides: 9. CDR3 sequence: CASSRGADRAYEQYF. The CDR3 bases are TGCGCCAGCAGCCGAGGGGCGGACAGGGCATACGAGCAGTACTTC.

The chain recombines TRBV10-3 with TRBJ1-6, with 9 positions matching TRBD1. The CDR3 covers 13 residues. Germline CDR1 is ENHRY and CDR2 is SYGVKD. V lost 6 bases and J lost 8; bases outside the gene matches: 2. The CDR3 region has the DNA TGTGCCATCAGCAGGGACAGGGATTCACCCCTCCACTTT. Its translation: CAISRDRDSPLHF.

The rearrangement links TRBV14 to TRBJ2-3, with D tentatively TRBD1 (6 bases). The ends were cut back, 0 bases at V and 2 bases at J, with 15 bases in the middle. Per the germline V gene, CDR1 is SGHDN and CDR2 is FVKESK. The CDR3 is 17 residues long. CDR3 sequence reads: CASSQEQGRGYTDTQYF. The DNA for the CDR3 is TGTGCCAGCAGCCAAGAACAGGGCAGGGGTTACACAGATACGCAGTATTTT.

V usage is TRBV2 and J usage is TRBJ2-2; a weak D match, TRBD1 (6 bases). The germline V gene encodes CDR1 SNHLY and CDR2 FYNNEI. V was trimmed by 3 bases and J by 5 bases, leaving 13 bases between them. The CDR3 length is 15 residues. CDR3 residues: CASSDSRGWTGELFF. The CDR3 bases are TGTGCCAGCAGTGACAGTAGGGGGTGGACCGGGGAGCTGTTTTTT.

The chain recombines TRBV19 with TRBJ1-5; D might be TRBD1 (5 bases). Per germline, CDR1 LNHDA and CDR2 SQIVND (reference sequence). The CDR3 loop spans 14 amino acids. This CDR3 is CALSTGYPNQPQHF. The CDR3 nucleotides are TGTGCGTTGTCAACAGGTTATCCTAATCAGCCCCAGCATTTT.

The rearrangement uses TRBV10-3 and TRBJ1-1; D is possibly TRBD1 (6 bases). Germline V gene data show CDR1 as ENHRY and CDR2 as SYGVKD. V shed 0 bases and J shed 0 bases, with 11 bases lying between them. This CDR3 spans 16 amino acids. In DNA, the CDR3 is TGTGCCATCAGTGAGTCAGGGGGAGGGATGAACACTGAAGCTTTCTTT. Translated: CAISESGGGMNTEAFF.

The rearrangement joins TRBV19 to TRBJ2-7; maybe TRBD1 (6 bases). V lost 4 bases to trimming and J lost 0 bases, with 10 bases between them. Germline lookup yields CDR1 LNHDA and CDR2 SQIVND (reference sequence). CDR3 length equals 14 residues. The chain's CDR3 is CASSNRRGSYEQYF. Here the CDR3 DNA reads TGTGCCAGTAGTAACCGCAGGGGCTCCTACGAGCAGTACTTC.

The chain couples TRBV4-3 to TRBJ2-1; D possibly corresponds to TRBD1 (5 bases). The germline gives CDR1 LGHNA, CDR2 YSLEER. The CDR3 is 15 amino acids. Between the trimmed V and J ends, which lost 4 bases and 7 bases, there was a span of 17 bases. In DNA form, the CDR3 reads TGCGCCAGCAGCCGGGGCGGTACCTCAGTGAATGAGCAGTTCTTC. Its translation: CASSRGGTSVNEQFF.

The rearrangement joins TRBV4-2 to TRBJ1-1; D gene uncertain. V was trimmed by 1 base and J by 1 base, leaving 13 bases between them. This CDR3 region has 16 residues. Germline assignment: CDR1 LGHNA and CDR2 YNFKEQ. DNA of the CDR3: TGTGCCAGCAGCCAAGGATCCGACACACGGAACACTGAAGCTTTCTTT. Translating gives CASSQGSDTRNTEAFF.

This clone came up a few times. The chain joins TRBV7-2 to TRBJ2-7, with TRBD2 identical over 10 bases. Germline CDR1 reads SGHTA; CDR2 reads FQGNSA. The CDR3 is 14 amino acids. Trimming cost V 5 bases and J 7 bases; bases outside gene matches: 8. The CDR3 nucleotides are TGTGCCAGCAGCCCGGGACTAGCGCTTATAGAGCAGTACTTC. Translating gives CASSPGLALIEQYF.

The chain couples TRBV10-3 to TRBJ2-3, with D perhaps matching TRBD1 (5 bases). The V end lost 0 bases, the J end lost 3 bases, and 7 bases lay between the germline ends. Germline lookup yields CDR1 ENHRY and CDR2 SYGVKD. CDR3 length equals 14 residues. The CDR3 DNA reads TGTGCCATCAGTGAGTCAGGGGTTACAGATACGCAGTATTTT. Its protein product is CAISESGVTDTQYF.

This clone was found a few times. The genes are TRBV6-1 and TRBJ1-5; 7 bases map to TRBD1. V trimming: 6 bases; J trimming: 3 bases; junction bases outside the gene matches: 5. CDR1 and CDR2 from the germline V gene are MNHNS and SASEGT. The CDR3 contains 14 residues. CDR3 protein: CASRVGQSNQPQHF. CDR3 sequence (DNA): TGTGCCAGCAGAGTGGGACAGTCCAATCAGCCCCAGCATTTT.

The rearrangement links TRBV5-1 to TRBJ1-3; D is unresolved. Germline V gives CDR1 SGHRS, CDR2 YFSETQ. This CDR3 is built from 16 residues. Trimming shortened V by 4 bases and J by 0 bases, and 14 bases separated the two germline ends. CDR3 region: CASSPQGSTSGNTIYF. The CDR3 DNA follows: TGCGCCAGCAGCCCTCAAGGGAGTACCTCTGGAAACACCATATATTTT.

This clone has a single count. The chain joins TRBV5-4 to TRBJ1-2; TRBD1 might be the D (6 bases). The CDR3 is 15 amino acids. From germline, CDR1 is SGHNT and CDR2 YYREEE (reference sequence). V lost 0 bases and J lost 0, with 9 bases in between. The CDR3 nucleotides read TGTGCCAGCAGCTTGGACAGGGTGGCTAACTATGGCTACACCTTC. This codes for CASSLDRVANYGYTF.

This clone was seen only a few times. The V and J genes are TRBV6-6 and TRBJ2-1, with a weak D call TRBD2 (6 bases). CDR1 is MNHNY, CDR2 SVGAGI, per germline (reference sequence). This CDR3 has 12 amino acids. V shed 8 bases and J shed 4 bases, with 9 bases lying between them. The CDR3 region has the DNA TGTGCCAGCGGGGGGACTTACAATGAGCAGTTCTTC. Translating it yields CASGGTYNEQFF.

The chain joins TRBV15 to TRBJ2-3; 8 bases match TRBD1. The CDR3 is 16 residues long. Germline assignment: CDR1 LNHNV and CDR2 YYDKDF (reference sequence). V trimming: 4 bases; J trimming: 4 bases; junction bases outside the gene matches: 10. The chain's CDR3 is CATSKPRGQGSDTQYF. The CDR3 DNA sequence: TGTGCCACCAGCAAGCCCCGCGGACAGGGTTCAGATACGCAGTATTTT.

This rearrangement joins TRBV6-6 to TRBJ1-5, with a tentative D call TRBD1 (5 bases). Trimming cost V 2 bases and J 5 bases, with 7 bases left between them. CDR1 and CDR2 from the germline V gene are MNHNY and SVGAGI (reference sequence). This CDR3 has 13 amino acids. CDR3 nucleotides: TGTGCCAGCAGTTACAGACAGTATCAGCCCCAGCATTTT. Translated: CASSYRQYQPQHF.

The gene calls are TRBV6-1 and TRBJ1-2, with D perhaps matching TRBD1 (5 bases). With 1 base removed from V and 2 bases from J, the gap between germline ends came to 5 bases. This CDR3 has 13 amino acids. Germline CDR1 MNHNS, CDR2 SASEGT. Written as DNA, the CDR3 is TGTGCCAGCAGTGAAGAGGGGAACTATGGCTACACCTTC. Encoded protein: CASSEEGNYGYTF.

The V gene is TRBV18, the J gene TRBJ2-3; D is ambiguous. Per the germline V gene, CDR1 is KGHSH and CDR2 is LQKENI. Between the trimmed V and J ends, which lost 3 bases and 3 bases, there was a span of 7 bases. CDR3 length equals 13 residues. The CDR3 nucleotides are TGTGCCAGCTCACCCACCGGGACAGATACGCAGTATTTT. This gives the protein CASSPTGTDTQYF.

This chain uses TRBV6-5 with TRBJ1-5, with D possibly matching TRBD1 (6 bases). Looked up from germline, CDR1 is MNHEY and CDR2 is SVGAGI. This CDR3 has 13 residues. CDR3 DNA sequence: TGTGCTGGGGGGGCTTGGTCCAATCAGCCCCAGCATTTT. It encodes CAGGAWSNQPQHF.

This rearrangement joins TRBV6-5 to TRBJ2-7, with 7 nucleotides matching TRBD2. J lost 3 bases, V lost 6 bases, and 8 bases had no gene match. Germline V gene sequence: CDR1 MNHEY, CDR2 SVGAGI. The CDR3 has 14 amino acids. CDR3 coding DNA: TGTGCCAGCAGCACTAATGGGGGGGACTACGAGCAGTACTTC. Residues: CASSTNGGDYEQYF.

This clone has just a few counts. The chain links TRBV7-2 to TRBJ2-7, with a possible D match to TRBD2 (5 bases). The CDR3 covers 15 residues. Germline-derived CDR1 and CDR2 are SGHTA and FQGNSA. Trimming pared 3 bases from V and 4 bases from J, leaving 16 bases between. The CDR3: CASSFGLGNGYEQYF. DNA of the CDR3: TGTGCCAGCAGCTTCGGACTGGGGAACGGATACGAGCAGTACTTC. Drawing the rest from reference TRBV7-2 and TRBJ2-7, the complete variable domain is GAGVSQSPSNKVTEKGKDVELRCDPISGHTALYWYRQSLGQGLEFLIYFQGNSAPDKSGLPSDRFSAERTGGSVSTLTIQRTQQEDSAVYLCASSFGLGNGYEQYFGPGTRLTVT.

V is TRBV4-2 and J is TRBJ2-1; 7 bases are shared with TRBD1. Trimming at V came to 1 base and at J to 9 bases, leaving 9 bases not matched to a gene. Germline CDR1 is LGHNA and CDR2 is YNFKEQ. The CDR3 extends over 15 amino acids. CDR3 coding DNA: TGTGCCAGCAGCCAAGTCCCTCAAGGGGGCAGTGAGCAGTTCTTC. It encodes CASSQVPQGGSEQFF.

The CDR3 nucleotides read TGTGCCAGTAGTATAGAGCACCGGACTGAAGCTTTCTTT. Protein product: CASSIEHRTEAFF. The rearrangement joins TRBV19 to TRBJ1-1; D gene unclear. From germline, CDR1 is LNHDA and CDR2 SQIVND (reference sequence). The CDR3 is made up of 13 amino acids. The V gene lost 0 bases and the J gene lost 5 bases, with 7 bases spanning the gap.

CDR3: CASSQGFGNQPQHF. The DNA for the CDR3 is TGTGCCAGCAGTCAGGGTTTTGGCAATCAGCCCCAGCATTTT. V is TRBV5-6 and J is TRBJ1-5; perhaps TRBD1 as D (5 bases). Trimming cost V 5 bases and J 2 bases, with 11 bases left between them. This CDR3 has 14 residues. The germline V gene has CDR1 SGHDT and CDR2 YYEEEE.

The CDR3 is CSVGGRRGLADTQYF. CDR3 bases: TGCAGCGTGGGGGGAAGGAGGGGGCTGGCAGATACGCAGTATTTT. The V call is TRBV29-1, the J call TRBJ2-3; possibly TRBD1 for D (7 bases). The CDR3 is 15 amino acids. Germline V gene sequence: CDR1 SQVTM, CDR2 ANQGSEA. Trimming removed 6 bases from V and 4 bases from J, with 20 bases in between.

The chain carries TRBV19 and TRBJ2-5; 9 bases line up with TRBD1. Germline loops: CDR1 LNHDA, CDR2 SQIVND (reference sequence). This CDR3 contains 17 residues. V dropped 3 bases and J dropped 5; count of bases not matched to a gene: 13. In nucleotides, the CDR3 is TGTGCCAGTAGTATTCTATCGGGACAGGGTAATTACGAGACCCAGTACTTC. It is translated as CASSILSGQGNYETQYF.